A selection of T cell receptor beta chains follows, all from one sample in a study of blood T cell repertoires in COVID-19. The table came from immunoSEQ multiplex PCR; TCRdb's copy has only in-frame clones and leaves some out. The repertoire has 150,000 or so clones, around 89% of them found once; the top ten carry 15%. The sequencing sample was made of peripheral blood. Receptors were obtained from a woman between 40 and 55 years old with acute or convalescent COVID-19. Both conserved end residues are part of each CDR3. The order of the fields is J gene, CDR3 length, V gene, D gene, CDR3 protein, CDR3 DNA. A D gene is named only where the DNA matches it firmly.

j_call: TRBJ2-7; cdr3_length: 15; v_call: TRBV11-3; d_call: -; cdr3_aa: CASSLDGHRAFEQYF; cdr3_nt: TGTGCCAGCAGCTTAGACGGGCACAGGGCTTTTGAGCAGTACTTC
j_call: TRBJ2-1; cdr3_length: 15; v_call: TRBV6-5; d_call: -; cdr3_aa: CASTRDRVSYNEQFF; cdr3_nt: TGTGCCAGCACCCGGGATAGGGTCAGCTACAATGAGCAGTTCTTC
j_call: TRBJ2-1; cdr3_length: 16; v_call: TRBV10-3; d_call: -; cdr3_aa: CAISSRQVGSYNEQFF; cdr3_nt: TGTGCCATCAGTTCCAGACAGGTAGGCTCCTACAATGAGCAGTTCTTC
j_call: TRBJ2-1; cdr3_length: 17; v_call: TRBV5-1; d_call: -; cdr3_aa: CASSPPGGPGVDTEQFF; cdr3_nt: TGCGCCAGCAGCCCCCCCGGGGGGCCGGGGGTTGACACTGAGCAGTTCTTC
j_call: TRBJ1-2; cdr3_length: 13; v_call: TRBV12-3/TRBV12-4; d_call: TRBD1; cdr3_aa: CASSRPGTDGYTF; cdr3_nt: TGTGCCAGCAGTCGCCCCGGGACAGATGGCTACACCTTC
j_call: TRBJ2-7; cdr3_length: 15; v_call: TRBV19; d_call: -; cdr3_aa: CASSMGFGGAYEQYF; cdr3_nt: TGTGCCAGTAGTATGGGTTTCGGCGGGGCCTACGAGCAGTACTTC
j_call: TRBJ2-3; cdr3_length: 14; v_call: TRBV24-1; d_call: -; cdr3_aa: CATSGESVTDTQYF; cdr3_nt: TGTGCCACCTCAGGGGAGTCGGTCACAGATACGCAGTATTTT
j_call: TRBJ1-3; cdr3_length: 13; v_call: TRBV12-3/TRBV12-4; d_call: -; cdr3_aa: CASSSVSGNTIYF; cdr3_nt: TGTGCCAGCAGTTCCGTCTCTGGAAACACCATATATTTT
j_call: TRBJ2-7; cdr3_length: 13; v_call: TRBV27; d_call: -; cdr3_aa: CASSLSGAYEQYF; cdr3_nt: TGTGCCAGCAGTTTATCCGGGGCCTACGAGCAGTACTTC
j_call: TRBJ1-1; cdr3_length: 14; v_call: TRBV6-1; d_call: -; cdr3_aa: CASSEVWGGTEAFF; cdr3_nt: TGTGCCAGCAGTGAAGTGTGGGGGGGCACTGAAGCTTTCTTT
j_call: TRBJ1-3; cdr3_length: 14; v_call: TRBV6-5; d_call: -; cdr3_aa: CASSYSEGTNTIYF; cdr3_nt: TGTGCCAGCAGTTACTCGGAGGGGACAAACACCATATATTTT
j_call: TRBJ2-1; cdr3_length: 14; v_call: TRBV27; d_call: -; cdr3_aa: CASAQQSSYNEQFF; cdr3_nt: TGTGCCAGCGCGCAACAGAGCTCCTACAATGAGCAGTTCTTC
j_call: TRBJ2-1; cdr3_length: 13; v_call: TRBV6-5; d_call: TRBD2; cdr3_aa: CASSSPGLAGGFF; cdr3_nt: TGTGCCAGCAGTAGTCCGGGACTAGCGGGGGGGTTCTTC
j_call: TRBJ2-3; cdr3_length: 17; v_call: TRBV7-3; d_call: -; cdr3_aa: CASSLTPNLDVRDTQYF; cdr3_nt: TGTGCCAGCAGCTTAACGCCCAATCTAGATGTCCGGGATACGCAGTATTTT
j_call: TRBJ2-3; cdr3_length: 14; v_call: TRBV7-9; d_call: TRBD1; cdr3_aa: CASGGQGPQDTQYF; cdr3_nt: TGTGCCAGCGGCGGACAGGGGCCCCAGGATACGCAGTATTTT
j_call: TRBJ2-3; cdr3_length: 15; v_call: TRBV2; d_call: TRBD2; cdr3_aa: CASSRGTSGLDTQYF; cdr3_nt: TGTGCCAGCAGTCGCGGGACTAGCGGGCTAGATACGCAGTATTTT
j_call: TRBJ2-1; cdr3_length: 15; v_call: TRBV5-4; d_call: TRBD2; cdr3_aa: CASSLGASGHNEQFF; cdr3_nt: TGTGCCAGCAGCTTAGGGGCTAGCGGCCACAATGAGCAGTTCTTC
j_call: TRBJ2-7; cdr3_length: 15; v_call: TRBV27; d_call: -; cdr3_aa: CASSLDGSGTYEQYF; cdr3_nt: TGTGCCAGCAGTTTAGATGGTTCAGGGACCTACGAGCAGTACTTC
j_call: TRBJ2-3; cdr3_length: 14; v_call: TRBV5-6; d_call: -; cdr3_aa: CASSLGPSTDTQYF; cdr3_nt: TGTGCCAGCAGCTTGGGGCCTAGCACAGATACGCAGTATTTT
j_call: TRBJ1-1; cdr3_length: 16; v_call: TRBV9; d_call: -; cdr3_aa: CASSVGQQNLNTEAFF; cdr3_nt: TGTGCCAGCAGCGTAGGGCAACAGAACCTGAACACTGAAGCTTTCTTT
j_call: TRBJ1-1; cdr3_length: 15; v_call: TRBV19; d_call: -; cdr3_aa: CASTRLWQKNTEAFF; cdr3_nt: TGTGCCAGTACCCGATTGTGGCAGAAAAACACTGAAGCTTTCTTT
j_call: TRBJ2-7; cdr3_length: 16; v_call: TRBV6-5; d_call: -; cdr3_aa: CASSYSMMAGNYEQYF; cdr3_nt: TGTGCCAGCAGTTACTCGATGATGGCAGGGAACTACGAGCAGTACTTC
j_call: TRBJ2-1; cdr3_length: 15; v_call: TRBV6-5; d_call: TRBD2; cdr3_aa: CASTQRGGLNNEQFF; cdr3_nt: TGTGCCAGCACCCAGCGGGGGGGCTTGAACAATGAGCAGTTCTTC
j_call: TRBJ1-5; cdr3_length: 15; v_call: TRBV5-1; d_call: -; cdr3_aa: CASSLEGFSNQPQHF; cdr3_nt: TGCGCCAGCAGCTTGGAGGGGTTCAGCAATCAGCCCCAGCATTTT
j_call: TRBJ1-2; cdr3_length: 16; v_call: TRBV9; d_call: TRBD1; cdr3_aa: CASSAQSRGGDYGYTF; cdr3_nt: TGTGCCAGCAGCGCCCAAAGCCGAGGGGGCGACTATGGCTACACCTTC
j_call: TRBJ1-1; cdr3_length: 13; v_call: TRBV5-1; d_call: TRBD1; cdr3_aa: CASSKTGDTEAFF; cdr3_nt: TGCGCCAGCAGCAAGACAGGGGACACTGAAGCTTTCTTT
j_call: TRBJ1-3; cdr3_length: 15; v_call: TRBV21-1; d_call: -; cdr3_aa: CASSTRTGPGNTIYF; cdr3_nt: TGTGCCAGCAGCACTCGGACAGGGCCTGGAAACACCATATATTTT